Following are 17 T cell receptor beta chains from one sample sequenced in a study of shared clonotypes between healthy human individuals. Assay: immunoSEQ multiplex PCR; the TCRdb copy retains only in-frame clones and omits some. There are some 2.4 million clones in the sample; roughly 93% occur only once, and approximately 0.35% lies in the top ten. The sequenced sample was naive CD4+ T cells from PBMCs. Subset indicated: CD45RA+ positively selected. These receptors were taken from a man younger than 35 in good health. Some clones in this sample may be carry-over from other donors' samples.

This chain connects TRBV29-1 to TRBJ2-3, with 7 bases identical to TRBD2. The CDR3 extends over 14 amino acids. The trim removed 7 bases at V and 0 bases at J, leaving 7 bases unmatched. Germline V gene data show CDR1 as SQVTM and CDR2 as ANQGSEA. This chain's CDR3 is CSGGASGSTDTQYF. The DNA of the CDR3 is TGCAGCGGAGGGGCTAGCGGAAGCACAGATACGCAGTATTTT.

V is TRBV19 and J is TRBJ2-1, with D hard to call. Germline V CDR1 and CDR2: LNHDA, SQIVND (reference sequence). Trimming stripped 5 bases from V and 6 bases from J, with 17 bases between. The CDR3 is 15 amino acids. The CDR3 DNA reads TGTGCCAGTAGTCCCTACCCGGGCCAGCTCAATGAGCAGTTCTTC. Protein: CASSPYPGQLNEQFF.

The chain couples TRBV6-5 to TRBJ1-1; 9 bases agree with TRBD1. Losses at the gene ends were 6 bases for V and 2 bases for J; bases not matched to a gene: 4. This CDR3 contains 14 residues. Germline lookup yields CDR1 MNHEY and CDR2 SVGAGI. This CDR3 is CASRPGQGNTEAFF. CDR3 DNA: TGTGCCAGCAGACCGGGACAGGGAAACACTGAAGCTTTCTTT.

The genes are TRBV6-1 and TRBJ1-1; maybe TRBD1 (5 bases). Germline loops: CDR1 MNHNS, CDR2 SASEGT. The V end was cut by 3 bases, the J end by 5 bases, with 10 bases between. The length of the CDR3 is 13 residues. The CDR3 spells CASSDIRGTEAFF. CDR3 sequence (DNA): TGTGCCAGCAGTGATATACGGGGGACTGAAGCTTTCTTT.

The rearrangement links TRBV20-1 to TRBJ2-7; weak D call: TRBD2 (5 bases). Germline loops: CDR1 DFQATT, CDR2 SNEGSKA (reference sequence). This CDR3 comprises 10 residues. V gave up 1 base and J gave up 9 bases, with 7 bases separating them. This CDR3 reads CSARAAGQYF. CDR3 coding DNA: TGCAGTGCTAGAGCTGCGGGGCAGTACTTC.

V and J are TRBV4-2 and TRBJ1-2; possibly TRBD1 for D (6 bases). The CDR3 covers 15 residues. The V end was cut by 5 bases, the J end by 4 bases, with 17 bases between. Germline V lookup: CDR1 LGHNA, CDR2 YNFKEQ. CDR3 DNA: TGTGCCAGCAGCGTCGTGGGGGGCGCCGGCTATGGCTACACCTTC. Residues: CASSVVGGAGYGYTF.

The chain couples TRBV9 to TRBJ2-7; TRBD2 matches 9 bases. V dropped 4 bases and J dropped 7; count of bases not matched to a gene: 15. Germline CDR1 SGDLS, CDR2 YYNGEE. The CDR3 runs 16 residues. The CDR3 reads CASSPNTGLATLEQYF. Here the CDR3 DNA reads TGTGCCAGCAGCCCCAACACGGGACTAGCTACATTAGAGCAGTACTTC.

CDR3 DNA sequence: TGCGCCAGCAGCTTCTCGGGGGGGACTAGGATTCACAATGAGCAGTTCTTC. This sequence encodes CASSFSGGTRIHNEQFF. The J gene is TRBJ2-1, the V gene TRBV5-1, with 8 positions matching TRBD2. The germline V gene has CDR1 SGHRS and CDR2 YFSETQ. With 2 bases clipped from V and 5 bases from J, the junction kept 12 bases outside the gene matches. The CDR3 length is 17 residues. Combining the CDR3 with reference TRBV5-1 and TRBJ2-1 gives the whole variable domain KAGVTQTPRYLIKTRGQQVTLSCSPISGHRSVSWYQQTPGQGLQFLFEYFSETQRNKGNFPGRFSGRQFSNSRSEMNVSTLELGDSALYLCASSFSGGTRIHNEQFFGPGTRLTVL.

This chain uses TRBV7-2 with TRBJ1-2; TRBD1 is a possible D gene (5 bases). V lost 0 bases and J lost 6, with 11 bases in between. Germline V gives CDR1 SGHTA, CDR2 FQGNSA. This CDR3 comprises 14 residues. The CDR3 DNA is TGTGCCAGCAGCTTAGCTGCAGGGCGGGATGGCTACACCTTC. Protein: CASSLAAGRDGYTF.

The J gene is TRBJ2-1, the V gene TRBV2, with TRBD2 matching 7 bases. The CDR3 length is 18 residues. Germline CDR1 reads SNHLY; CDR2 reads FYNNEI. The V segment lost 7 bases and the J segment 2 bases; nucleotides outside the gene matches: 17. The CDR3 DNA reads as TGTGCCAGCAAAAGGGCCTTGTTCTCTAGCGGCCCCTACAATGAGCAGTTCTTC. Translating it yields CASKRALFSSGPYNEQFF.

The chain is built from TRBV7-8 and TRBJ2-7, with 12 bases fitting TRBD2. Per germline, CDR1 SGHVS and CDR2 FQNEAQ. The CDR3 consists of 15 residues. V shed 5 bases, J shed 4 bases, and the junction held 6 bases outside the gene matches. CDR3 DNA: TGTGCCAGCAGCCCCGGGACTAGCGGGTGGTACGAGCAGTACTTC. It is translated as CASSPGTSGWYEQYF.

V and J are TRBV9 and TRBJ2-2; D is unresolved. CDR1 is SGDLS and CDR2 is YYNGEE in the germline V gene. V was shortened by 0 bases and J by 3 bases, with 6 bases between the two germline ends. CDR3 length: 14 amino acids. CDR3 loop: CASSVDPYTGELFF. As DNA, the CDR3 is TGTGCCAGCAGCGTAGACCCGTACACCGGGGAGCTGTTTTTT. Full variable domain (outside the CDR3, taken from reference TRBV9 and TRBJ2-2): DSGVTQTPKHLITATGQRVTLRCSPRSGDLSVYWYQQSLDQGLQFLIQYYNGEERAKGNILERFSAQQFPDLHSELNLSSLELGDSALYFCASSVDPYTGELFFGEGSRLTVL.

V and J are TRBV18 and TRBJ2-3; 8 bases align to TRBD2. J lost 4 bases, V lost 2 bases, and 5 bases had no gene match. This CDR3 region has 15 residues. The germline gives CDR1 KGHSH, CDR2 LQKENI. CDR3: CASSPSGSGADTQYF. The CDR3 region has the DNA TGTGCCAGCTCACCAAGCGGGAGTGGCGCAGATACGCAGTATTTT.

The chain links TRBV28 to TRBJ1-2, with 12 bases that match TRBD1. V dropped 6 bases and J dropped 7; count of bases not matched to a gene: 9. CDR1 is MDHEN, CDR2 SYDVKM, per germline. CDR3 size: 15 residues. The CDR3 nucleotides are TGTGCCAGCAGCCCAGGGGACAGGGGGCGAAGTGGCTACACCTTC. It yields the protein CASSPGDRGRSGYTF.

The rearrangement uses TRBV14 and TRBJ1-1, with TRBD1 matching over 10 bases. Per the germline V gene, CDR1 is SGHDN and CDR2 is FVKESK. V dropped 4 bases and J dropped 4; count of bases not matched to a gene: 9. This CDR3 is 16 amino acids long. The CDR3 spells CASSLRQGADGTEAFF. The CDR3 region has the DNA TGTGCCAGCAGCCTACGACAGGGGGCTGACGGCACTGAAGCTTTCTTT.

V usage is TRBV10-1 and J usage is TRBJ2-1; D gene uncertain. Germline CDR1 is WNHNN and CDR2 is SYGVQD (reference sequence). CDR3 size: 17 residues. The ends were cut back, 7 bases at V and 0 bases at J, with 19 bases in the middle. The CDR3 bases are TGCGCCAGCAACCTACCTTGCTGTCTCTGCTCCTACAATGAGCAGTTCTTC. It codes for CASNLPCCLCSYNEQFF.

The chain uses TRBV2 and TRBJ1-3; no definite D call. Germline V CDR1 and CDR2: SNHLY, FYNNEI. This CDR3 region has 12 residues. The V end was cut by 6 bases, the J end by 4 bases, with 7 bases between. The DNA of the CDR3 is TGTGCCAGCAGAGTCGGGGGAAACACCATATATTTT. Translated: CASRVGGNTIYF.